This T cell receptor beta chain was recovered during a study of identical twins (dated by TCRdb to 2016 to 2017). Regarding the complete study: TCR alpha and beta repertoires from monozygotic twins, unrelated adults of various ages and cord blood were deep-sequenced to test whether fetal clonotypes persist. To rule out contamination, the twin experiments were replicated at different times with different library preparation protocols. General conclusions and limits of the study: Fewer insertions were carried by abundant cord blood beta clonotypes, a similar but weaker trend appeared in young adult naive repertoires, and no such trend appeared in memory repertoires. Conclusions relied on cross-sectional statistical analysis, since the same donors could not be followed over many years. A weaker excess of twin sharing was found in beta out-of-frame sequences because the signal-to-noise ratio was lowered by fewer shared sequences. Compared with coincidental sharing between unrelated individuals, out-of-frame TCR alpha sequences shared between twins had an excess of sequences with low generation probability. Invariant T cells such as MAIT and iNKT could partly confound zero-insertion analyses, although diverse VJ usage argued against such confounding for most clonotypes. Out-of-frame TCR alpha sharing in monozygotic twins was systematically underestimated by recombination models, whereas sharing between unrelated individuals was in agreement with the recombination models.

In its sample, this clonotype was seen a few times. No cognate antigen has been identified for it. Per-nucleotide qualities are absent, and no much larger clonotype sits a single base away. Library construction relied on 5' RACE. Instrument used: Illumina HiSeq 2000. A universal primer binding site was introduced by template switching, and a unique molecular identifier was present in the final cDNA, enabling accurate counting of TCR cDNA molecules. Specific primers in the conserved constant-segment region were used to synthesize first-strand cDNA for the TCR alpha and beta chains. Each cDNA library was double barcoded, with a SMART-Mk sample barcode plus Illumina barcodes, to control for contamination. TruSeq adapter sequences, together with Illumina sample barcodes, were added in two successive PCR steps. TCR alpha and beta cDNA libraries were sequenced on the Illumina HiSeq platform with custom primers. The paper's data handling went like this. Raw reads were processed with MiGEC to extract unique molecular identifiers, and MiXCR was used to determine CDR3 positions. Recombination models were inferred per individual with the repgenHMM and IGoR tools using an EM algorithm. The tcR package in R was used for shared clonotype analysis, with sharing normalized by the product of cloneset sizes. To study raw recombination without the effects of thymic and clonal selection, out-of-frame nonproductive sequences were analyzed. The public reads were quality trimmed at Q25 with fastp and then assembled into clones with MiXCR by TCRdb, keeping productive beta chains. Each CDR3 protein appears once, grouped with its most common genes and DNA. TCRdb, not the original authors, processed these V and J calls. In all, the sample holds approximately 890,000 distinct CDR3 sequences, and 12% of those were seen once. The ten largest clones represent around 1.6% of the sample.

Its CDR3 holds 14 amino acids, cysteine through phenylalanine. Only CDR3 DNA is held: 42 bases, read in frame from base 1. V sheds 0 bases and J sheds 7 bases, leaving 10 bases between their ends. Sequences SGHRS (CDR1) and YFSETQ (CDR2) are obtained from the germline V gene. Every donor in the study was a healthy Caucasian. The twin cohort comprised three pairs of female monozygotic twins, all aged roughly 18 to 29 years. The RNA used for TCR libraries was isolated from peripheral blood mononuclear cells. These data also featured in a second study, about yellow fever vaccine responses in identical twins. That second publication adds: The T cell response to vaccination in identical twins was reported by the authors to appear partly convergent and partly personalized. In identical twins, the study followed T cell clones that responded to the vaccine with precision.

This receptor was identified in a woman between 18 and 29 years old in good health. Sequenced material: PBMCs. The chain links TRBV5-1 with TRBJ2-2; no D gene can be assigned with confidence. The DNA sequence is as follows: TGCGCCAGCAGCTTGGGACTTGGAATCGGGGAGCTGTTTTTT. Its product reads: CASSLGLGIGELFF.